This T cell receptor beta chain came from a study of a mutant IDH1 vaccine in newly diagnosed glioma. At the level of the study: Vaccination followed radiotherapy alone by 4-6 weeks, or accompanied temozolomide cycles. V12 came at week 35, V13 at week 47.

Germline assignment: CDR1 KGHSH and CDR2 LQKENI. This CDR3 is 13 amino acids long. V lost 3 bases and J lost 9, with 15 bases in between. Findings of the study overall: No link was apparently found between pseudoprogression and changes in top peripheral T cell clonotypes.

Points on this clone: Its antigen remains unidentified.

Here immunoSEQ multiplex PCR was the method, and the copy in TCRdb shows in-frame clones only, minus some. The sample includes over 30,000 clones, around 90% of them seen just once. Sample time point: week 47, end of study. The vaccine gave 300 ug of a 20-mer mutant IDH1 peptide subcutaneously per dose. Each donor presented with a new WHO grade 3 or 4 astrocytoma that tested IDH1-mutant and showed ATRX loss. The sequenced sample was PBMCs, obtained from a glioma patient whose treatment included an IDH1 peptide vaccine. The TCR was taken from a woman aged 40 to 50 with glioma. V usage is TRBV18 and J usage is TRBJ2-7; D gene unclear. CDR3 nucleotide sequence: TGTGCCAGCTCACCGATCCCTGTACAAGGGCAGTACTTC. This gives the protein CASSPIPVQGQYF. Full variable domain (missing parts from reference TRBV18 and TRBJ2-7): NAGVMQNPRHLVRRRGQEARLRCSPMKGHSHVYWYRQLPEEGLKFMVYLQKENIIDESGMPKERFSAEFPKEGPSILRIQQVVRGDSAAYFCASSPIPVQGQYFGPGTRLTVT.